The 26 T cell receptor beta chains below were found in one sample sequenced in a study of blood T cell repertoires in COVID-19. Generated by immunoSEQ multiplex PCR, the TCRdb table keeps only in-frame clones and is missing some. This table has about 320,000 clones, about nine tenths appearing once. The sample taken for sequencing was peripheral blood. The receptors here all came from a woman aged 25 to 45 with COVID-19, enrolled during active disease.

The count of this clone is one. V usage is TRBV6-5 and J usage is TRBJ1-4, with 9 bases that match TRBD1. V trimming: 6 bases; J trimming: 7 bases; junction bases outside the gene matches: 3. The CDR3 has 13 residues. From germline, CDR1 is MNHEY and CDR2 SVGAGI. CDR3 sequence reads: CASSRDRVEKLFF. In nucleotides, the CDR3 is TGTGCCAGCAGCCGGGACAGGGTTGAAAAACTGTTTTTT.

The chain couples TRBV2 to TRBJ1-1, with D possibly being TRBD1 (5 bases). The CDR3 consists of 14 residues. V lost 10 bases to trimming and J lost 3 bases, with 18 bases between them. In germline, CDR1 is SNHLY, CDR2 FYNNEI. In DNA, the CDR3 is TGTGCCAAAAATTTGTGGGGGGGGGACACTGAAGCTTTCTTT. Translation gives CAKNLWGGDTEAFF.

The genes are TRBV27 and TRBJ1-5; 7 nucleotides align to TRBD1. The trim removed 10 bases at V and 2 bases at J, leaving 8 bases unmatched. The CDR3 totals 14 residues. Germline V gene data show CDR1 as MNHEY and CDR2 as SMNVEV (reference sequence). CDR3 sequence: CATRTGDGNQPQHF. DNA for the CDR3: TGTGCCACCAGAACAGGGGACGGCAATCAGCCCCAGCATTTT.

The gene calls are TRBV12-3 or TRBV12-4 and TRBJ2-7, with a weak D call TRBD1 (5 bases). The CDR3 contains 13 residues. Between the trimmed V and J ends, which lost 6 bases and 3 bases, there was a span of 12 bases. CDR3 DNA sequence: TGTGCCAGCAGCCGAGACAGATTCTACGAGCAGTACTTC. Translated, it gives CASSRDRFYEQYF.

CDR3 sequence (DNA): TGCGCCAGCAGCTTGCTCCAGGGCTACACTGAAGCTTTCTTT. It codes for CASSLLQGYTEAFF. The J gene is TRBJ1-1, the V gene TRBV5-1; a possible D gene is TRBD1 (5 bases). V was cut by 1 base and J by 3 bases, with 10 bases left in between. CDR1 SGHRS and CDR2 YFSETQ come from the germline V gene. The CDR3 runs to 14 residues.

The V gene is TRBV7-9, the J gene TRBJ1-4, with D maybe TRBD1 (5 bases). V was shortened by 1 base and J by 6 bases, with 15 bases between the two germline ends. The CDR3 length is 16 residues. Germline loops: CDR1 SEHNR, CDR2 FQNEAQ (reference sequence). CDR3 DNA: TGTGCCAGCAGCTTAGATAGGGGAAATGTTTATGAAAAACTGTTTTTT. Amino acids: CASSLDRGNVYEKLFF.

This rearrangement joins TRBV6-5 to TRBJ1-1, with TRBD1 as a possible D gene (6 bases). V was cut by 2 bases and J by 4 bases, with 8 bases left in between. This CDR3 is 13 amino acids long. Germline CDR1 is MNHEY and CDR2 is SVGAGI. The CDR3 sequence: CASSYTGITEAFF. CDR3 DNA: TGTGCCAGCAGTTACACAGGGATCACTGAAGCTTTCTTT.

J is TRBJ2-7 and V is TRBV14; weak D call: TRBD2 (6 bases). The CDR3 consists of 15 residues. V lost 1 base and J 5 bases, leaving 15 bases between the germline ends. CDR1 and CDR2 from the germline V gene are SGHDN and FVKESK. This CDR3 is CASSQVHGGVHEQYF. The CDR3, as DNA: TGTGCCAGCAGCCAAGTACATGGAGGGGTCCACGAGCAGTACTTC.

The CDR3 here is CASKWRDMGNQPQHF. The DNA of the CDR3 is TGTGCCAGTAAATGGCGGGATATGGGCAATCAGCCCCAGCATTTT. The V call is TRBV19, the J call TRBJ1-5, with D unclear. The CDR3 has 15 residues. Trimming removed 7 bases from V and 2 bases from J, with 15 bases in between. Per the germline V gene, CDR1 is LNHDA and CDR2 is SQIVND (reference sequence).

Comments on this clone: The same CDR3 can be traced to other DNA sequences in this sample. V and J are TRBV7-2 and TRBJ1-2; 7 bases fit TRBD1. The CDR3 spans 14 residues. Looked up from germline, CDR1 is SGHTA and CDR2 is FQGNSA. The V and J ends lost 0 bases and 4 bases, in that order; junction bases with no gene match: 2. The chain's CDR3 is CASSLAAGGYGYTF. The CDR3 coding sequence is TGTGCCAGCAGCTTAGCGGCAGGGGGCTATGGCTACACCTTC. Based on the CDR3 plus reference TRBV7-2 and TRBJ1-2, the full variable domain is GAGVSQSPSNKVTEKGKDVELRCDPISGHTALYWYRQSLGQGLEFLIYFQGNSAPDKSGLPSDRFSAERTGGSVSTLTIQRTQQEDSAVYLCASSLAAGGYGYTFGSGTRLTVV.

This clone appeared a single time. The V gene is TRBV10-2, the J gene TRBJ1-5; 7 nucleotides match TRBD1. The CDR3 runs to 16 residues. Trimming at V came to 9 bases and at J to 2 bases, leaving 13 bases not matched to a gene. The V gene's germline CDR1 is WSHSY and CDR2 SAAADI. The CDR3 here is CASDPADRAGNQPQHF. CDR3 DNA: TGCGCCAGTGACCCAGCAGACAGGGCAGGCAATCAGCCCCAGCATTTT.

V is TRBV30 and J is TRBJ2-7; D possibly corresponds to TRBD1 (5 bases). This CDR3 spans 12 amino acids. CDR1 and CDR2 from the germline V gene are GTSNPN and SVGIG (reference sequence). The V end lost 4 bases, the J end lost 3 bases, and 10 bases lay between the germline ends. Here the CDR3 DNA reads TGTGCCTGGAATAGACAGATCTACGAGCAGTACTTC. It encodes CAWNRQIYEQYF.

The chain recombines TRBV19 with TRBJ1-1, with D unclear. The V gene lost 5 bases and the J gene lost 5 bases, with 18 bases spanning the gap. The CDR3 extends over 15 amino acids. CDR1 is LNHDA, CDR2 SQIVND, per germline (reference sequence). The CDR3 reads CASSVRASGRTEAFF. The CDR3 DNA is TGTGCCAGTAGTGTCCGGGCCTCGGGAAGGACTGAAGCTTTCTTT.

V gene TRBV7-2 combines with J gene TRBJ2-3; D is ambiguous. CDR3 size: 14 residues. The germline gives CDR1 SGHTA, CDR2 FQGNSA. V was cut by 1 base and J by 1 base, with 6 bases left in between. The CDR3: CASSLGLGTDTQYF. CDR3 DNA: TGTGCCAGCAGCTTAGGCCTAGGCACAGATACGCAGTATTTT. Full variable domain (outside the CDR3, taken from reference TRBV7-2 and TRBJ2-3): GAGVSQSPSNKVTEKGKDVELRCDPISGHTALYWYRQSLGQGLEFLIYFQGNSAPDKSGLPSDRFSAERTGGSVSTLTIQRTQQEDSAVYLCASSLGLGTDTQYFGPGTRLTVL.

V usage is TRBV5-6 and J usage is TRBJ1-2; D uncertain. Trimming stripped 0 bases from V and 4 bases from J, with 10 bases between. Looked up from germline, CDR1 is SGHDT and CDR2 is YYEEEE. The CDR3 extends over 14 amino acids. CDR3 coding DNA: TGTGCCAGCAGCTTGGGTGTGGGCCGCTATGGCTACACCTTC. Its protein is CASSLGVGRYGYTF.

The V gene is TRBV19, the J gene TRBJ2-1; D is possibly TRBD1 (6 bases). V was pared by 1 base and J by 4 bases, with 11 bases between. Germline lookup yields CDR1 LNHDA and CDR2 SQIVND (reference sequence). The CDR3 sequence is 15 residues long. In DNA, the CDR3 is TGTGCCAGTAGTATAGTGGGGGCGGCTTACAATGAGCAGTTCTTC. It is translated as CASSIVGAAYNEQFF.

This CDR3 is CASSIDGGWHGYTF. The DNA of the CDR3 is TGTGCCAGTAGTATAGACGGAGGGTGGCATGGCTACACCTTC. The chain is built from TRBV19 and TRBJ1-2; no clear D. Trimming cost V 0 bases and J 6 bases, with 11 bases left between them. The CDR3 totals 14 residues. Germline assignment: CDR1 LNHDA and CDR2 SQIVND (reference sequence). Supplemented by reference TRBV19 and TRBJ1-2, the full variable domain reads DGGITQSPKYLFRKEGQNVTLSCEQNLNHDAMYWYRQDPGQGLRLIYYSQIVNDFQKGDIAEGYSVSREKKESFPLTVTSAQKNPTAFYLCASSIDGGWHGYTFGSGTRLTVV.

J is TRBJ1-1 and V is TRBV11-1, with D hard to call. Trimming took off 0 bases at V and 2 bases at J, with 7 bases between the two ends. This CDR3 is built from 14 residues. Germline lookup yields CDR1 SGHAT and CDR2 FQDESV (reference sequence). The CDR3 reads CASSLALSNTEAFF. CDR3 nucleotide sequence: TGTGCCAGCAGCTTAGCGCTCAGTAACACTGAAGCTTTCTTT.

V is TRBV6-5 and J is TRBJ2-7; D gene unclear. The germline V gene has CDR1 MNHEY and CDR2 SVGAGI. Trimming left V 6 bases short and J 6 bases short, with 15 bases between. The CDR3 sequence is 13 residues long. In nucleotides, the CDR3 is TGTGCCAGCAGCCTCTCCCTTTTTTCCGAGCAGTACGTC. Amino acid sequence: CASSLSLFSEQYV.

This clone was observed a handful of times. This chain joins TRBV5-1 and TRBJ1-3, with 8 bases identical to TRBD1. The J segment lost 0 bases and the V segment lost 1 base, leaving 6 bases of the junction unmatched. The germline CDR1 and CDR2 sequences are SGHRS and YFSETQ. This CDR3 contains 17 residues. CDR3: CASSLSGQGFSGNTIYF. The CDR3 region has the DNA TGCGCCAGCAGCTTGTCCGGACAGGGATTCTCTGGAAACACCATATATTTT.

This chain joins TRBV5-5 and TRBJ1-3; TRBD1 matches 9 bases. The CDR3 loop spans 16 amino acids. V lost 0 bases, J lost 2 bases, and 3 bases stayed unmatched. Germline lookup yields CDR1 SGHKS and CDR2 YYEKEE (reference sequence). The CDR3 coding sequence is TGTGCCAGCAGCTTGGAACAGGGGGCGACTGGAAACACCATATATTTT. It is translated as CASSLEQGATGNTIYF.

This sequence joins TRBV7-2 and TRBJ2-2, with D perhaps matching TRBD2 (6 bases). Germline loops: CDR1 SGHTA, CDR2 FQGNSA. The CDR3 has 15 amino acids. Trimming stripped 4 bases from V and 2 bases from J, with 11 bases between. The CDR3 reads CASSWDSTNTGELFF. The CDR3 DNA sequence: TGTGCCAGCAGCTGGGACTCCACAAACACCGGGGAGCTGTTTTTT.

The chain recombines TRBV19 with TRBJ1-2, with 7 bases aligning to TRBD1. Germline CDR1 LNHDA, CDR2 SQIVND (reference sequence). This CDR3 region has 11 residues. The V gene end was trimmed by 5 bases and the J gene end by 11 bases; junction bases not matched to a gene: 5. Written as DNA, the CDR3 is TGTGCCAGTAGTTCTGACAGGGAGTACACCTTC. Protein product: CASSSDREYTF.

The chain is built from TRBV25-1 and TRBJ1-6; 8 bases fit TRBD1. V shed 2 bases, J shed 6 bases, and the junction held 9 bases outside the gene matches. Germline assignment: CDR1 MGHDK and CDR2 SYGVNS. This CDR3 contains 17 residues. CDR3 residues: CASSERSRTGFNSPLHF. The CDR3 DNA reads TGTGCCAGCAGTGAACGCTCTAGGACAGGGTTTAATTCACCCCTCCACTTT. The entire variable domain, with the rest obtained from reference TRBV25-1 and TRBJ1-6, is as follows: EADIYQTPRYLVIGTGKKITLECSQTMGHDKMYWYQQDPGMELHLIHYSYGVNSTEKGDLSSESTVSRIRTEHFPLTLESARPSHTSQYLCASSERSRTGFNSPLHFGNGTRLTVT.

The chain recombines TRBV6-5 with TRBJ2-5, with 8 bases aligning to TRBD2. CDR3 length: 15 amino acids. The trim removed 11 bases at V and 1 base at J, leaving 12 bases unmatched. Germline V lookup: CDR1 MNHEY, CDR2 SVGAGI. The CDR3 here is CASGEAGALQETQYF. In DNA, the CDR3 is TGTGCCTCGGGGGAAGCGGGGGCCCTCCAAGAGACCCAGTACTTC.

The V gene is TRBV10-1, the J gene TRBJ1-2, with a tentative D call TRBD1 (5 bases). CDR3 length equals 19 residues. Between the trimmed V and J ends, which lost 0 bases and 1 base, there was a span of 21 bases. The germline gives CDR1 WNHNN, CDR2 SYGVQD (reference sequence). CDR3 region: CASSESTAGEGRRNYGYTF. CDR3 DNA sequence: TGCGCCAGCAGTGAGTCGACAGCGGGAGAAGGGCGCCGTAACTATGGCTACACCTTC.